Shown below are 29 T cell receptor beta chains from a single sample sequenced in a study of cytomegalovirus exposure and HLA in healthy donors (TCRdb year 2017). Library method: the immunoSEQ multiplex PCR assay. Held by TCRdb, this immuneACCESS table contains in-frame sequences only and omits some clones. Under half of the omission traces to an unresolved V gene where checked; the cause of the rest is unknown. The sample includes roughly 49,000 clones, with approximately 95% observed a single time. In total, the top ten clones hold approximately 7.8% of the sample. Sequences were obtained from PBMCs. These receptors originate from a woman aged 18-29 years in good health and CMV-seropositive.

The chain links TRBV4-1 to TRBJ2-7, with 10 bases aligning to TRBD2. CDR1 and CDR2 (germline): MGHRA, YSYEKL. The CDR3 consists of 16 residues. The J segment lost 1 base and the V segment lost 4 bases, leaving 7 bases of the junction unmatched. CDR3: CASSLIGTSASYEQYF. CDR3 in DNA: TGCGCCAGCAGCCTAATCGGGACTAGCGCATCCTACGAGCAGTACTTC.

The chain uses TRBV29-1 and TRBJ1-1; 10 bases are a match to TRBD1. The V segment lost 0 bases and the J segment 2 bases; nucleotides outside the gene matches: 3. CDR1 is SQVTM, CDR2 ANQGSEA, per germline. The CDR3 length is 15 residues. The CDR3 region has the DNA TGCAGCGTTGAAGAGGACAGGGGGAGAAACACTGAAGCTTTCTTT. The encoded protein is CSVEEDRGRNTEAFF.

The V gene is TRBV11-2, the J gene TRBJ2-3, with 7 nucleotides matching TRBD2. The CDR3 has 16 residues. Per germline, CDR1 SGHAT and CDR2 FQNNGV. After removal of 1 base from V and 4 bases from J, the junction contained 8 bases not matched to a gene. The CDR3 DNA reads TGTGCCAGCAGCTTAGGAGGCGGGAGCCCGCCAGATACGCAGTATTTT. This translates into CASSLGGGSPPDTQYF.

The CDR3 sequence is CASSLLGTSGSSTDTQYF. CDR3 nucleotides: TGTGCCAGCAGTTTGCTGGGGACTAGCGGATCTAGCACAGATACGCAGTATTTT. The chain couples TRBV28 to TRBJ2-3; 11 nucleotides align to TRBD2. Losses at the gene ends were 3 bases for V and 0 bases for J; bases not matched to a gene: 8. This CDR3 comprises 18 residues. In germline, CDR1 is MDHEN, CDR2 SYDVKM.

V usage is TRBV25-1 and J usage is TRBJ2-3, with 7 bases that match TRBD1. The CDR3 is made up of 16 amino acids. Germline CDR1 reads MGHDK; CDR2 reads SYGVNS. The V and J ends lost 6 bases and 2 bases, in that order; junction bases with no gene match: 11. The chain's CDR3 is CASSLRGQRFTDTQYF. CDR3 DNA: TGTGCCAGCAGCCTCCGGGGACAGAGATTCACAGATACGCAGTATTTT.

The V call is TRBV2, the J call TRBJ2-7; tentatively, D is TRBD1 (5 bases). CDR1 is SNHLY, CDR2 FYNNEI, per germline. V was clipped by 3 bases and J by 0 bases, with 15 bases between them. CDR3 length: 16 residues. This chain's CDR3 is CASSDSTGAPSYEQYF. The DNA of the CDR3 is TGTGCCAGCAGTGACTCCACAGGCGCTCCCTCCTACGAGCAGTACTTC. The variable domain in full, with the rest retrieved from reference TRBV2 and TRBJ2-7, is EPEVTQTPSHQVTQMGQEVILRCVPISNHLYFYWYRQILGQKVEFLVSFYNNEISEKSEIFDDQFSVERPDGSNFTLKIRSTKLEDSAMYFCASSDSTGAPSYEQYFGPGTRLTVT.

The chain recombines TRBV28 with TRBJ1-2; maybe TRBD1 (5 bases). The V gene's germline CDR1 is MDHEN and CDR2 SYDVKM. The CDR3 spans 14 residues. V was trimmed by 1 base and J by 4 bases, leaving 10 bases between them. The CDR3 DNA reads as TGTGCCAGCAGTTTATCATGGGGCCCCTATGGCTACACCTTC. Translation gives CASSLSWGPYGYTF.

This chain links TRBV5-4 with TRBJ1-2; possible D gene TRBD1, 5 bases. This CDR3 spans 13 amino acids. Germline values: CDR1 SGHNT, CDR2 YYREEE (reference sequence). V was trimmed by 2 bases and J by 2 bases, leaving 7 bases between them. CDR3 region: CASSLGVNYGYTF. The CDR3 DNA reads TGTGCCAGCAGCTTAGGGGTAAACTATGGCTACACCTTC.

This chain links TRBV27 with TRBJ2-5; a possible D gene is TRBD1 (6 bases). The CDR3 totals 12 residues. Between the trimmed V and J ends, which lost 6 bases and 4 bases, there was a span of 9 bases. Germline V gene lookup returns CDR1 MNHEY and CDR2 SMNVEV (reference sequence). This CDR3 reads CASRGAGETQYF. The CDR3 DNA sequence: TGTGCCAGCAGGGGGGCGGGAGAGACCCAGTACTTC.

The genes are TRBV28 and TRBJ2-3, with D perhaps TRBD1 (6 bases). V shed 2 bases and J shed 0 bases, with 15 bases lying between them. Germline CDR1 MDHEN, CDR2 SYDVKM. CDR3 length: 17 amino acids. CDR3 region: CASSLPPGTPSTDTQYF. CDR3 nucleotides: TGTGCCAGCAGTTTACCCCCCGGGACACCGAGCACAGATACGCAGTATTTT.

This clone was seen only once. The rearrangement links TRBV2 to TRBJ1-5, with TRBD1 matching over 7 bases. This CDR3 comprises 13 residues. Germline CDR1 and CDR2: SNHLY and FYNNEI. The CDR3 protein is CGIRDRRNQPQHF. CDR3 nucleotide sequence: TGTGGCATCAGGGACAGAAGAAATCAGCCCCAGCATTTT. Full variable domain (remainder filled in from reference TRBV2 and TRBJ1-5): EPEVTQTPSHQVTQMGQEVILRCVPISNHLYFYWYRQILGQKVEFLVSFYNNEISEKSEIFDDQFSVERPDGSNFTLKIRSTKLEDSAMYFCGIRDRRNQPQHFGDGTRLSIL.

The CDR3 DNA reads TGTGCCAGCAGCAGGGAGGCGCAGTATTTT. This translates into CASSREAQYF. The V and J genes are TRBV6-8 and TRBJ2-3, with a tentative D call TRBD2 (6 bases). The germline V gene has CDR1 MNHGY and CDR2 SAAAGT. V lost 6 bases to trimming and J lost 10 bases, with 8 bases between them. The CDR3 is 10 residues long.

This sequence joins TRBV10-2 and TRBJ1-5; a possible D gene is TRBD1 (5 bases). Germline V CDR1 and CDR2: WSHSY, SAAADI. V lost 4 bases, J lost 3 bases, and 7 bases lay in between. CDR3 size: 13 residues. CDR3 protein: CASSGTPNQPQHF. As DNA, the CDR3 is TGCGCCAGCAGTGGGACACCCAATCAGCCCCAGCATTTT.

This chain uses TRBV6-6 with TRBJ2-7; 10 nucleotides agree with TRBD2. The CDR3 is 15 residues long. Germline values: CDR1 MNHNY, CDR2 SVGAGI (reference sequence). V gave up 7 bases and J gave up 4 bases; unmatched junction bases: 10. The CDR3 here is CASTTSGNSLYEQYF. DNA for the CDR3: TGTGCCAGCACCACTAGCGGGAATTCTCTTTACGAGCAGTACTTC.

The chain is built from TRBV4-1 and TRBJ2-2, with D unresolved. Germline V gene sequence: CDR1 MGHRA, CDR2 YSYEKL. The CDR3 loop spans 16 amino acids. V lost 0 bases and J lost 1, with 9 bases in between. CDR3 loop: CASSQDGGRNTGELFF. CDR3 sequence (DNA): TGCGCCAGCAGCCAAGATGGCGGCAGGAACACCGGGGAGCTGTTTTTT.

The chain uses TRBV7-9 and TRBJ2-3; D gene ambiguous. The length of the CDR3 is 14 residues. CDR1 and CDR2 from the germline V gene are SEHNR and FQNEAQ (reference sequence). V dropped 5 bases and J dropped 0 bases, with 9 bases sitting between them. This chain's CDR3 is CASSPTSSTDTQYF. The CDR3 region has the DNA TGTGCCAGCAGCCCGACTTCTAGCACAGATACGCAGTATTTT.

The gene calls are TRBV7-2 and TRBJ1-3; D may be TRBD1 (5 bases). V was shortened by 7 bases and J by 8 bases, with 15 bases between the two germline ends. The CDR3 totals 13 residues. Germline V gives CDR1 SGHTA, CDR2 FQGNSA. CDR3 residues: CASKGQGLDTIYF. Written as DNA, the CDR3 is TGTGCCAGCAAGGGGCAGGGTTTGGACACCATATATTTT.

The chain uses TRBV2 and TRBJ2-2; D is perhaps TRBD2 (6 bases). The CDR3 consists of 16 residues. The germline CDR1 and CDR2 sequences are SNHLY and FYNNEI. Trimming shortened V by 6 bases and J by 0 bases, and 14 bases separated the two germline ends. The CDR3 nucleotides are TGTGCCAGCAGGGGACCGGGAGCAGCGAACACCGGGGAGCTGTTTTTT. Amino acid sequence: CASRGPGAANTGELFF.

The genes are TRBV9 and TRBJ1-5, with 7 bases aligning to TRBD1. CDR1 SGDLS and CDR2 YYNGEE come from the germline V gene. The J segment lost 3 bases and the V segment lost 3 bases, leaving 3 bases of the junction unmatched. The CDR3 covers 14 residues. DNA for the CDR3: TGTGCCAGCAGCGGTACAGGGGCCAATCAGCCCCAGCATTTT. Amino acids: CASSGTGANQPQHF.

This chain links TRBV21-1 with TRBJ2-7; whether TRBD1, the table's D call, matches the DNA was not checked. TRBV21-1 is recorded as a pseudogene. This CDR3 region has 17 residues. CDR3 residues: CASSNPTCRIQSYEQYF. CDR3 in DNA: TGTGCCAGCAGCAACCCTACCTGTCGTATACAGTCCTACGAGCAGTACTTC.

The chain employs TRBV28 and TRBJ2-5, with TRBD2 identical over 7 bases. CDR1 and CDR2 from the germline V gene are MDHEN and SYDVKM. The CDR3 contains 16 residues. The V and J ends lost 2 bases and 4 bases, in that order; junction bases with no gene match: 10. The chain's CDR3 is CASSLGPQQRGETQYF. The CDR3 region has the DNA TGTGCCAGCAGTTTAGGTCCCCAACAGCGGGGAGAGACCCAGTACTTC. Complete variable domain (other parts from reference TRBV28 and TRBJ2-5): DVKVTQSSRYLVKRTGEKVFLECVQDMDHENMFWYRQDPGLGLRLIYFSYDVKMKEKGDIPEGYSVSREKKERFSLILESASTNQTSMYLCASSLGPQQRGETQYFGPGTRLLVL.

The chain is built from TRBV7-2 and TRBJ1-1, with a weak D call TRBD1 (5 bases). The CDR3 spans 15 residues. CDR1 is SGHTA and CDR2 is FQGNSA in the germline V gene. V was cut by 2 bases and J by 0 bases, with 10 bases left in between. The CDR3 reads CASSLSPGMNTEAFF. The CDR3 coding sequence is TGTGCCAGCAGCTTATCTCCAGGGATGAACACTGAAGCTTTCTTT.

This chain connects TRBV28 to TRBJ1-5, with D hard to call. The CDR3 consists of 18 residues. V was pared by 6 bases and J by 1 base, with 22 bases between. Per the germline V gene, CDR1 is MDHEN and CDR2 is SYDVKM. The CDR3 loop reads CASRPDGTHRGSNQPQHF. CDR3 nucleotides: TGTGCCAGCAGACCGGACGGAACCCACCGCGGGAGCAATCAGCCCCAGCATTTT.

This sequence joins TRBV6-6 and TRBJ2-7; the match to TRBD1 covers 7 bases. In germline, CDR1 is MNHNY, CDR2 SVGAGI (reference sequence). The junction had 6 bases not matched to a gene; V was cut back by 4 bases and J by 6 bases. The CDR3 runs 13 residues. The CDR3 DNA is TGTGCCAGCAGTTGGGACAGTACGCGCGAGCAGTACTTC. Protein sequence: CASSWDSTREQYF.

The chain employs TRBV30 and TRBJ2-7; tentatively, D is TRBD2 (6 bases). The CDR3 is 12 residues long. The V gene's germline CDR1 is GTSNPN and CDR2 SVGIG (reference sequence). The CDR3 nucleotides read TGTGCAGTGGGGGGAGGATCCTACGAGCAGTACTTC. Protein: CAVGGGSYEQYF.

The rearrangement links TRBV27 to TRBJ1-2; 10 bases are shared with TRBD1. The CDR3 is 14 residues long. CDR1 is MNHEY and CDR2 is SMNVEV in the germline V gene (reference sequence). V shed 2 bases and J 6 bases; nucleotides not matched to a gene: 3. This CDR3 is CASSLRDRGDGYTF. The CDR3 DNA reads as TGTGCCAGCAGTTTAAGGGACAGGGGCGATGGCTACACCTTC.

The genes are TRBV9 and TRBJ2-7; 7 bases align to TRBD1. The germline V gene encodes CDR1 SGDLS and CDR2 YYNGEE. CDR3 length equals 14 residues. With V trimmed by 0 bases and J by 0 bases, 0 bases remained unmatched. The CDR3 loop is CASSVGDSSYEQYF. The CDR3 bases are TGTGCCAGCAGCGTAGGGGACAGCTCCTACGAGCAGTACTTC.

The V call is TRBV4-2, the J call TRBJ2-1, with 11 bases aligning to TRBD1. CDR3 size: 16 residues. Germline CDR1 LGHNA, CDR2 YNFKEQ. Unmatched junction bases numbered 4, after V lost 0 bases and J lost 6 bases. Here the CDR3 DNA reads TGTGCCAGCAGCCAAGATGGGGGGACAGGGGGCAATGAGCAGTTCTTC. Its translation: CASSQDGGTGGNEQFF.

The J gene is TRBJ1-4, the V gene TRBV2; D is ambiguous. V lost 4 bases to trimming and J lost 7 bases, with 13 bases between them. Germline CDR1 SNHLY, CDR2 FYNNEI. The CDR3 totals 14 residues. Written as DNA, the CDR3 is TGTGCCAGCAGTGCATGGGGAGTAGGTGAAAAACTGTTTTTT. Its protein product is CASSAWGVGEKLFF.